The source of this TCR beta chain is a study of blood T cell repertoires in COVID-19. Study background: Donors in the United States, Italy and Spain gave samples during acute or convalescent COVID-19. Sources were T cells, B-cell-depleted T cells, or PBMCs; the material itself was cDNA or gDNA.

V was pared by 2 bases and J by 3 bases, with 5 bases of the junction left unmatched. This CDR3 has 15 residues. Germline loops: CDR1 SGHNT, CDR2 YYREEE (reference sequence). The Seattle patients joined while their infection was active and were tracked longitudinally afterward. The authors' processing: Amplification with reference gene primers provided the estimates of nucleated cell counts. Clones were sequenced by immunoSEQ multiplex PCR, and TCRdb holds only the in-frame ones, with some missing. That table supplies the V and J calls and clone size; D and trimming were determined from the DNA. Among about 88,000 clones listed, roughly 89% were seen once.

Sequenced material: peripheral blood. The TCR comes from a woman aged 55-69 years with COVID-19, enrolled during active disease. The chain joins TRBV5-4 to TRBJ2-7; 10 bases are shared with TRBD1. CDR3 sequence reads: CASSLGTGDFYEQYF. The CDR3 bases are TGTGCCAGCAGCTTAGGGACAGGGGATTTCTACGAGCAGTACTTC.